This T cell receptor (beta chain) was observed in a study of T cell repertoires in cytomegalovirus infection. Whole-study context: An indication of both CMV infection and matching HLA type came from public TCR beta signatures.

General observations from the study: Cumulative public TCR beta family frequency identified carriers of CMV plus the relevant HLA.

TCRdb re-derived calls from the reads in MiXCR, one entry per CDR3 protein. The data show fewer than 300,000 distinct CDR3 sequences, over 20% seen once. With V trimmed by 0 bases and J by 7 bases, 7 bases remained unmatched. CDR3 length: 15 amino acids. CDR1 is SGHTA, CDR2 FQGNSA, per germline. With respect to this clonotype: The target antigen is unknown.

The V call is TRBV7-2, the J call TRBJ1-2, with 8 positions matching TRBD1. This clonotype was obtained from a human donor in good health (CMV status not recorded). Some clones in this sample may be carry-over from other donors' samples. Sequencing was done on a sample of PBMCs. CDR3 sequence (DNA): TGTGCCAGCAGCTTAGCGCCCCAGGGGGCTGGTGGCTACACCTTC. This sequence encodes CASSLAPQGAGGYTF.